This T cell receptor beta chain was profiled in a study of T cell clonality in common variable immunodeficiency. Whole-study findings and limits: Common variable immunodeficiency TCR beta sequences reportedly had fewer deletions and N-nucleotide insertions.

TCRdb keeps only in-frame clones here, not all; method: immunoSEQ multiplex PCR. This repertoire holds around 50,000 clones, and none appear only once. J lost 6 bases, V lost 4 bases, and 7 bases had no gene match. The CDR3 has 15 amino acids. Germline V gene lookup returns CDR1 LGHNT and CDR2 FRNRAP. In its sample, this clone was seen many times. The antigen is undetermined. The read comes to an end 3 residues before the CDR3 does, leaving the germline J gene to fill in the end. The clonotype was recovered from a person aged 18 to 75 in good health. The V gene is TRBV12-5, the J gene TRBJ2-7, with 12 bases identical to TRBD2. The sample was peripheral blood mononuclear cells. The CDR3 region is CASGSRLAGVLEQYF. CDR3 DNA, as far as it was read: TGTGCTAGTGGTTCCCGACTAGCGGGGGTTCTCGAG.